Listed below are T cell receptor beta chains from one sample, sequenced in a study of cytomegalovirus exposure and HLA in healthy donors. The repertoire was sequenced with immunoSEQ multiplex PCR; TCRdb's copy has only in-frame clones and lacks some. Seen here are 200,000 to 250,000 clones, less than 80% observed once, and the top ten hold approximately 0.22%. The sample was PBMCs. Every receptor here comes from a girl aged 2-10 years in good health and CMV-seronegative. CDR3s include the opening cysteine and the closing phenylalanine or tryptophan. The order of the fields is clone size, J gene, D gene, V gene, CDR3 DNA, CDR3 protein. A D gene is named only where the DNA matches it firmly. The size entry is marked missing in some rows and otherwise reads once, few, many or a size class.

>few|TRBJ1-4|.|TRBV5-1
TGCGCCAGCAGCTTGGACCGACAGGCCTTCGGGAATGAAAAACTGTTTTTT
CASSLDRQAFGNEKLFF
>few|TRBJ1-1|.|TRBV4-1
TGCGCCAGCAGCCAAGATCAACACAACACTGAAGCTTTCTTT
CASSQDQHNTEAFF
>.|TRBJ2-1|TRBD2|TRBV5-1
TGCGCCAGCAGCTTGTTGGCGGGGGGGAACAATGAGCAGTTCTTC
CASSLLAGGNNEQFF
>.|TRBJ2-3|.|TRBV6-1
TGTGCCAGCAGTTCGTCGGGAGATACGCAGTATTTT
CASSSSGDTQYF
>.|TRBJ2-1|TRBD2|TRBV6-1
TGTGCCAGCAGGTATAGCGGGAGAGGGCTCAATGAGCAGTTCTTC
CASRYSGRGLNEQFF
>few|TRBJ1-1|.|TRBV5-1
TGCGCCAGCAGCCCAACTCTCCGGGACACGAGGGCTGAAGCTTTCTTT
CASSPTLRDTRAEAFF
>.|TRBJ2-5|TRBD1|TRBV6-5
TGTGCCAGCAGACGAGACAGGGTTCAAGAGACCCAGTACTTC
CASRRDRVQETQYF
>few|TRBJ2-7|TRBD1|TRBV9
TGTGCCAGCAGCGTGGGACAGGGCTTGGGATACGAGCAGTACTTC
CASSVGQGLGYEQYF
>.|TRBJ2-1|TRBD2|TRBV5-4
TGTGCCAGCAGCTTGGTTAGCGGGAGGCTCAATGAGCAGTTCTTC
CASSLVSGRLNEQFF
>few|TRBJ1-2|TRBD1|TRBV19
TGTGCCAGTAGTACTATGACCGGGACAGGAAGGGTCGGCTACACCTTC
CASSTMTGTGRVGYTF
>once|TRBJ1-2|.|TRBV20-1
TGCAGTGCCCTAATAACCGGGGGCTACACCTTC
CSALITGGYTF
>once|TRBJ2-1|TRBD2|TRBV4-2
TGTGCCAGCAGCCCTACTAGCGGTTCCTACAATGAGCAGTTCTTC
CASSPTSGSYNEQFF
>.|TRBJ1-2|TRBD1|TRBV11-2
TGTGCCAGCAGCTTAGTGAAAGGGGGCCTTGGCTACACCTTC
CASSLVKGGLGYTF
>.|TRBJ1-2|TRBD1|TRBV19
TGTGCCAGTAGTCACTCGCCGGGACAGGGGGCTTTGGATGGCTACACCTTC
CASSHSPGQGALDGYTF
>.|TRBJ2-7|.|TRBV6-1
TGTGCCAGCAGCCTCGGGGGTCCCTACGAGCAGTACTTC
CASSLGGPYEQYF
>.|TRBJ2-7|TRBD1|TRBV7-9
TGTGCCAGCAGCTTAGGAAACAGGGGGCAGTGGGAGCAGTACTTC
CASSLGNRGQWEQYF